This TCR beta chain was sequenced during a study of technical replicates of blood from a handful of donors. CDR1 SQVTM and CDR2 ANQGSEA come from the germline V gene. V dropped 7 bases and J dropped 6; count of bases not matched to a gene: 7. The length of the CDR3 is 14 residues. Some clones are missing from TCRdb's copy, which holds only in-frame ones; the method was immunoSEQ multiplex PCR. The sample yields fewer than 80,000 clones, 80% to 90% seen once. This receptor was taken from a human donor in good health. Some clones in this sample may be carry-over from other donors' samples. Specimen: PBMCs. This chain connects TRBV29-1 to TRBJ2-1; 12 bases are a match to TRBD2. In nucleotides, the CDR3 is TGCAGCGGGACTCTAGCGGGGGGGCTCAATGAGCAGTTCTTC. It codes for CSGTLAGGLNEQFF.